A selection of T cell receptor beta chains follows, all from one sample in a study of cytomegalovirus exposure and HLA in healthy donors. Sequencing used immunoSEQ multiplex PCR; TCRdb keeps in-frame clones, though not all of them. The sample lists about 200,000 clones; 65% to 85% were seen once. Sequenced input: PBMCs. These receptors originate from a man in his forties or fifties in good health and CMV-seropositive. Both conserved end residues are part of each CDR3. The D gene is left open where the match is weak. Part of the rows lack a size; the others show once, few, many or a class for expanded clones.

V	J	D	size	length	CDR3	DNA
TRBV7-9	TRBJ2-1	TRBD2	-	14	CASSFASGWWEQFF	TGTGCCAGCAGCTTCGCTAGCGGCTGGTGGGAGCAGTTCTTC
TRBV18	TRBJ1-1	-	-	14	CASSPQGLETEAFF	TGTGCCAGCTCACCTCAGGGTTTGGAGACTGAAGCTTTCTTT
TRBV29-1	TRBJ2-7	TRBD1	-	15	CSVGSATGGTNEQYF	TGCAGCGTTGGTTCAGCAACAGGGGGTACCAACGAGCAGTACTTC
TRBV7-9	TRBJ2-7	TRBD1	-	14	CASSQTGGIYEQYF	TGTGCCAGCAGTCAAACAGGGGGCATCTACGAGCAGTACTTC
TRBV19	TRBJ2-1	-	-	14	CASTSGVFYNEQFF	-
TRBV7-2	TRBJ1-1	TRBD1	few	14	CASTSRDRTDEAFF	TGTGCCAGCACCTCCCGGGACAGAACTGATGAAGCTTTCTTT
TRBV6-1	TRBJ1-1	-	-	13	CASSSEGGTEAFF	TGTGCCAGCAGTTCAGAAGGGGGAACTGAAGCTTTCTTT
TRBV20-1	TRBJ1-2	-	-	9	CSAPGGYTF	TGCAGTGCCCCCGGTGGCTACACCTTC
TRBV11-2	TRBJ2-1	TRBD2	-	15	CASSLELAGRNEQFF	TGTGCCAGCAGCTTAGAACTAGCGGGACGGAATGAGCAGTTCTTC
TRBV5-1	TRBJ1-4	-	-	14	CASSQDWEKEKLFF	TGCGCCAGCAGCCAGGACTGGGAAAAGGAAAAACTGTTTTTT
TRBV7-8	TRBJ2-7	TRBD2	-	15	CASSLAAGGGYEQYF	TGTGCCAGCAGCTTAGCAGCGGGAGGAGGGTACGAGCAGTACTTC
TRBV6-1	TRBJ1-1	-	-	13	CASSETTATQAFF	TGTGCCAGCAGTGAAACGACAGCCACCCAAGCTTTCTTT
TRBV6-5	TRBJ1-5	-	-	14	CASSYGRAVQPQHF	TGTGCCAGCAGTTACGGGAGGGCGGTCCAGCCCCAGCATTTT
TRBV28	TRBJ2-7	-	-	18	CASSSRGPRQRSTYEQYF	TGTGCCAGCAGTTCCCGCGGACCTCGCCAGCGGAGCACCTACGAGCAGTACTTC
TRBV30	TRBJ2-7	TRBD2	-	13	CAWRGLADYEQYF	TGTGCCTGGAGGGGACTAGCGGACTACGAGCAGTACTTC
TRBV10-3	TRBJ2-7	TRBD2	-	15	CAISDGLADTYEQYF	TGTGCCATCAGTGATGGACTAGCGGACACCTACGAGCAGTACTTC
TRBV9	TRBJ2-1	TRBD2	-	15	CASSVAGTRLNEQFF	TGTGCCAGCAGCGTAGCCGGGACTAGACTTAATGAGCAGTTCTTC
TRBV27	TRBJ2-4	TRBD1	-	14	CASSPLGQGNIQYF	TGTGCCAGCAGTCCCCTCGGACAGGGGAACATTCAGTACTTC
TRBV11-2	TRBJ1-1	TRBD1	-	15	CASSLGGGMNTEAFF	TGTGCCAGCAGCTTAGGAGGGGGCATGAACACTGAAGCTTTCTTT
TRBV4-1	TRBJ2-7	TRBD2	-	17	CASSRSGGGSGLDEQYF	TGCGCCAGCAGCCGATCCGGCGGGGGGAGCGGGCTCGACGAGCAGTACTTC
TRBV6-5	TRBJ2-3	-	few	15	CASRLRLGTTDTQYF	TGTGCCAGCAGGCTCCGACTAGGGACTACAGATACGCAGTATTTT
TRBV15	TRBJ1-2	-	once	15	CATSRGKGGNYGYTF	TGTGCCACCAGCAGAGGGAAGGGGGGGAACTATGGCTACACCTTC
TRBV2	TRBJ2-7	-	few	12	CASSSQGYEQYF	TGTGCCAGCAGTAGTCAGGGCTACGAGCAGTACTTC
TRBV29-1	TRBJ2-5	TRBD1	-	14	CSVGAGGFQETQYF	TGCAGCGTTGGGGCAGGGGGTTTCCAAGAGACCCAGTACTTC
TRBV7-2	TRBJ1-1	TRBD1	few	14	CASWTGGASTEAFF	TGTGCCAGTTGGACAGGGGGCGCGTCCACTGAAGCTTTCTTT
TRBV6-5	TRBJ2-7	TRBD1	-	11	CASSSGQEQYF	TGTGCCAGCAGTTCGGGACAGGAGCAGTACTTC
TRBV5-6	TRBJ2-6	TRBD2	-	18	CASSPRLAGLSGANVLTF	TGTGCCAGCAGCCCCAGACTAGCCGGGCTCTCTGGGGCCAACGTCCTGACTTTC